These 5 T cell receptor beta chains share one sample of origin, sequenced in a study of T cells in Graves' hyperthyroidism and ophthalmopathy. Amplification of TCR beta CDR3 regions used RNA as the template. First-round RT-PCR of the TCR CDR3 relied on the HTBI primer set. TCRdb re-called the multiplex PCR reads through MiXCR, storing one row per CDR3 protein. The sample yields over 350,000 distinct CDR3 sequences, about 18% seen once. Sequencing was carried out using blood. The source is a man younger than 35 with Graves' ophthalmopathy.

This clonotype was seen only a few times. V usage is TRBV10-3 and J usage is TRBJ1-1; D remains unclear. The CDR3 has 13 amino acids. CDR1 ENHRY and CDR2 SYGVKD come from the germline V gene. V lost 6 bases to trimming and J lost 5 bases, with 13 bases between them. The CDR3 sequence is CAISPAMGTEAFF. DNA for the CDR3: TGTGCCATCAGCCCTGCTATGGGGACTGAAGCTTTCTTT.

Ten or more counts support this clonotype. This chain joins TRBV6-2 or TRBV6-3 and TRBJ2-2, with 12 positions matching TRBD2. V lost 0 bases and J lost 7; bases outside the gene matches: 0. CDR1 is MNHEY and CDR2 is SVGEGT in the germline V gene. The CDR3 loop spans 15 amino acids. CDR3 sequence (DNA): TGTGCCAGCAGTTACTCGACTAGCGGGGGCGGGGAGCTGTTTTTT. Protein sequence: CASSYSTSGGGELFF.

This sequence joins TRBV3-1 and TRBJ1-6; D call uncertain. In germline, CDR1 is LGHDT, CDR2 YNNKEL (reference sequence). V gave up 3 bases and J gave up 7 bases, with 10 bases separating them. CDR3 length: 14 residues. Here the CDR3 DNA reads TGTGCCAGCAGCCACCACGTCCCAAATTCACCCCTCCACTTT. Its protein product is CASSHHVPNSPLHF.

This clonotype occurred many times. The chain links TRBV3-1 to TRBJ1-2, with D perhaps TRBD1 (6 bases). Germline V gene lookup returns CDR1 LGHDT and CDR2 YNNKEL (reference sequence). This CDR3 is 15 amino acids long. V was cut by 4 bases and J by 4 bases, with 16 bases left in between. The CDR3 protein is CASSRAWGAVYGYTF. CDR3 nucleotide sequence: TGTGCCAGCAGCCGCGCCTGGGGGGCTGTCTATGGCTACACCTTC.

The chain joins TRBV20-1 to TRBJ2-3; TRBD2 agrees at 11 bases. The trim removed 5 bases at V and 6 bases at J, leaving 10 bases unmatched. The CDR3 loop spans 15 amino acids. Germline V gene lookup returns CDR1 DFQATT and CDR2 SNEGSKA (reference sequence). As DNA, the CDR3 is TGCAGTGCTCTGGGCCGTAGCGGGGGGGCCGATACGCAGTATTTT. Its protein product is CSALGRSGGADTQYF.